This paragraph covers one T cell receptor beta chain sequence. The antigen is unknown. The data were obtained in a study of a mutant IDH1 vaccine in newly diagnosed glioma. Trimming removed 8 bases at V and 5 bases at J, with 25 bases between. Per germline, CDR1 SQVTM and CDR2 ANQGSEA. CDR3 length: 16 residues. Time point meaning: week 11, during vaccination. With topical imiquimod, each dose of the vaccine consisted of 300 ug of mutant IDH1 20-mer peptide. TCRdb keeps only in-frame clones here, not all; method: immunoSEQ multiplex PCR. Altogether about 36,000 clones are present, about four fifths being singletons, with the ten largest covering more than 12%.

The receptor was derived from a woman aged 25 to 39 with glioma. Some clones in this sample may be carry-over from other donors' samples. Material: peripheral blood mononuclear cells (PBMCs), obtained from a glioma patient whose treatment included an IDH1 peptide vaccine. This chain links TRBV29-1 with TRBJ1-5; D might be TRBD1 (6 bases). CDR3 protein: CSPRVGTGPTYQPQHF. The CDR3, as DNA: TGCAGCCCGAGGGTTGGTACAGGGCCTACATATCAGCCCCAGCATTTT. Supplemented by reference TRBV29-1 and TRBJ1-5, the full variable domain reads SAVISQKPSRDICQRGTSLTIQCQVDSQVTMMFWYRQQPGQSLTLIATANQGSEATYESGFVIDKFPISRPNLTFSTLTVSNMSPEDSSIYLCSPRVGTGPTYQPQHFGDGTRLSIL.